Each of the 14 T cell receptor beta chains below was sequenced from the same sample in a study of T-cell reconstitution after alpha-beta-depleted transplantation in children. Construction of the TCRbeta library involved unique molecular identifiers. One entry per CDR3 protein, called by TCRdb with MiXCR from the PCR reads. This table has hundreds of thousands of distinct CDR3 sequences, approximately 29% appearing once. Material: PBMCs from the stem cell graft donor, obtained from the stem cell graft. The receptor source for this set is a human donor who donated a stem cell graft to a child with aplastic anemia.

This clonotype appeared a few times. The J gene is TRBJ1-2, the V gene TRBV7-8; D gene unclear. Trimming pared 1 base from V and 8 bases from J, leaving 11 bases between. The CDR3 loop spans 13 amino acids. Germline V gives CDR1 SGHVS, CDR2 FQNEAQ. The chain's CDR3 is CASSLGRADGYTF. Here the CDR3 DNA reads TGTGCCAGCAGCTTAGGTCGAGCAGACGGCTACACCTTC.

This clonotype has a count of ten or more. The genes are TRBV9 and TRBJ2-3; D possibly corresponds to TRBD2 (5 bases). The CDR3 runs to 16 residues. V was cut by 1 base and J by 2 bases, with 14 bases left in between. Germline V gene data show CDR1 as SGDLS and CDR2 as YYNGEE. DNA for the CDR3: TGTGCCAGCAGCGTAACCTGGCAGACTACCACAGATACGCAGTATTTT. Its translation is CASSVTWQTTTDTQYF.

This clonotype was observed a handful of times. V and J are TRBV6-2 or TRBV6-3 and TRBJ2-1, with 9 bases fitting TRBD1. Germline-derived CDR1 and CDR2 are MNHEY and SVGEGT. The CDR3 is 17 residues long. V lost 0 bases to trimming and J lost 5 bases; unmatched junction nucleotides: 8. This CDR3 reads CASSYSLGQGLDNEQFF. The CDR3 region has the DNA TGTGCCAGCAGTTACTCATTGGGACAGGGATTAGACAATGAGCAGTTCTTC.

V usage is TRBV12-3 or TRBV12-4 and J usage is TRBJ1-5; TRBD1 agrees at 7 bases. This CDR3 has 20 amino acids. V lost 1 base, J lost 0 bases, and 15 bases stayed unmatched. In DNA form, the CDR3 reads TGTGCCAGCAGTTTAGGACATTTACAGGGGTCGTTTGTTAGCAATCAGCCCCAGCATTTT. Translation: CASSLGHLQGSFVSNQPQHF.

This clonotype was seen only a few times. V gene TRBV7-2 combines with J gene TRBJ1-1; D call uncertain. This CDR3 has 15 amino acids. V lost 0 bases, J lost 0 bases, and 8 bases lay in between. Germline values: CDR1 SGHTA, CDR2 FQGNSA. For the CDR3, the DNA is TGTGCCAGCAGCTTAGCGCTGAGAATGAACACTGAAGCTTTCTTT. Translation: CASSLALRMNTEAFF.

Only a few counts were recorded for this clonotype. V usage is TRBV29-1 and J usage is TRBJ1-1; possible D gene TRBD1, 5 bases. Trimming took off 0 bases at V and 0 bases at J, with 8 bases between the two ends. CDR3 length: 14 residues. The germline V gene has CDR1 SQVTM and CDR2 ANQGSEA. This chain's CDR3 is CSVEEGRMNTEAFF. The CDR3 nucleotides are TGCAGCGTTGAAGAGGGACGGATGAACACTGAAGCTTTCTTT.

The V call is TRBV19, the J call TRBJ1-1; 9 bases are shared with TRBD1. Germline-derived CDR1 and CDR2 are LNHDA and SQIVND (reference sequence). The CDR3 length is 16 residues. Trimming took 7 bases from V and 0 from J; bases not matched to a gene: 9. The CDR3 loop reads CASNRGDRGMNTEAFF. Written as DNA, the CDR3 is TGTGCCAGTAATAGAGGAGACAGGGGGATGAACACTGAAGCTTTCTTT.

This clonotype has just a few counts. The rearrangement joins TRBV7-2 to TRBJ2-7; D remains ambiguous. The CDR3 runs to 15 residues. In germline, CDR1 is SGHTA, CDR2 FQGNSA. The germline V and J ends were trimmed by 1 base and 0 bases, with 10 bases remaining between them. The CDR3 nucleotides are TGTGCCAGCAGCTTAGAGGTGGGCTTCTCCTACGAGCAGTACTTC. It specifies CASSLEVGFSYEQYF.

The J gene is TRBJ1-2, the V gene TRBV6-1; no definite D call. This CDR3 has 16 residues. Germline V gene lookup returns CDR1 MNHNS and CDR2 SASEGT. V was clipped by 2 bases and J by 0 bases, with 13 bases between them. CDR3 region: CASSEKVGLANYGYTF. The DNA of the CDR3 is TGTGCCAGCAGTGAAAAAGTAGGACTAGCTAACTATGGCTACACCTTC.

This clonotype has only a few counts. The genes are TRBV12-3 or TRBV12-4 and TRBJ1-5; D is perhaps TRBD1 (5 bases). CDR3 length: 16 residues. The V end lost 5 bases, the J end lost 2 bases, and 16 bases lay between the germline ends. CDR3 sequence (DNA): TGTGCCAGCAGTCTATCGGGGGGTAGGGGCAATCAGCCCCAGCATTTT. This encodes CASSLSGGRGNQPQHF.

CDR3 in DNA: TGTGCCAGCGGACAGAACAGGGGCTATGGCTACACCTTC. It yields the protein CASGQNRGYGYTF. This chain connects TRBV6-2 or TRBV6-3 to TRBJ1-2, with 7 bases aligning to TRBD1. V dropped 8 bases and J dropped 4; count of bases not matched to a gene: 7. Germline CDR1 MNHEY, CDR2 SVGEGT. CDR3 length equals 13 residues.

The chain employs TRBV6-1 and TRBJ1-1; 8 bases match TRBD1. This CDR3 comprises 14 residues. J was trimmed by 4 bases and V by 7 bases; bases with no gene match: 8. CDR1 is MNHNS and CDR2 is SASEGT in the germline V gene. CDR3 DNA: TGTGCCAGCATCGCAGGGGGCTCGGTCACTGAAGCTTTCTTT. Its protein is CASIAGGSVTEAFF.

At least ten counts were recorded for this clonotype. V gene TRBV7-3 combines with J gene TRBJ2-1, with 10 bases matching TRBD2. V lost 5 bases, J lost 1 base, and 11 bases stayed unmatched. The CDR3 covers 18 residues. Germline V gene sequence: CDR1 SGHTA, CDR2 FQGTGA. DNA of the CDR3: TGTGCCAGCAGCCTCACTAGCGGGACCTATCTTTCCTACAATGAGCAGTTCTTC. Translation: CASSLTSGTYLSYNEQFF.

This chain uses TRBV28 with TRBJ2-7; 10 bases map to TRBD2. V was pared by 4 bases and J by 1 base, with 13 bases of the junction left unmatched. Looked up from germline, CDR1 is MDHEN and CDR2 is SYDVKM. This CDR3 spans 18 amino acids. CDR3 DNA: TGTGCCAGCAGTTCACGACGAAACGGACTAGCGGCTTCCTACGAGCAGTACTTC. Residues: CASSSRRNGLAASYEQYF.